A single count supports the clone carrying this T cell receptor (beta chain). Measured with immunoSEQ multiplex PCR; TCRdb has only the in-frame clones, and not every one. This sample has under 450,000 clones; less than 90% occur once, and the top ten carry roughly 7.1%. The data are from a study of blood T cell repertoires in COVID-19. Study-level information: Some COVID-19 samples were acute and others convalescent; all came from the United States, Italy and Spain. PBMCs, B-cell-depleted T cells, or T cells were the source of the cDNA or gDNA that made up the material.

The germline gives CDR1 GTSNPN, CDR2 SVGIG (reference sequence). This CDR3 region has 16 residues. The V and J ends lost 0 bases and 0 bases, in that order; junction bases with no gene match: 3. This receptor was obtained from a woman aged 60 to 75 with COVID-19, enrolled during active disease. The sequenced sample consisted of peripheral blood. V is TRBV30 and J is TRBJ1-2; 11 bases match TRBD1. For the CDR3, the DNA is TGTGCCTGGAGTGTAGGGGACAGGGGGTCTAACTATGGCTACACCTTC. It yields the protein CAWSVGDRGSNYGYTF.